Shown below are 9 T cell receptor beta chains from a single sample sequenced in a study of T cells in Graves' hyperthyroidism and ophthalmopathy. Amplification of TCR beta CDR3 regions was performed using RNA transcripts as template. The TCR CDR3 was amplified in a first-round RT-PCR using the HTBI primer set. MiXCR, run by TCRdb on the multiplex PCR reads, gives a single entry per CDR3 protein. The top ten clones hold 28% of a sample with approximately 400,000 distinct CDR3 sequences, 15% to 19% of them seen once. Source material: blood. All receptors come from a woman between 18 and 29 years old with Graves' hyperthyroidism that later progressed to Graves' ophthalmopathy.

Many counts were recorded for this clonotype. The gene calls are TRBV27 and TRBJ1-6; 8 bases map to TRBD1. V dropped 3 bases and J dropped 6; count of bases not matched to a gene: 7. CDR1 and CDR2 from the germline V gene are MNHEY and SMNVEV (reference sequence). This CDR3 is built from 16 residues. This CDR3 reads CASSFFRDRGNSPLHF. Here the CDR3 DNA reads TGTGCCAGCAGTTTTTTCCGAGACAGGGGTAATTCACCCCTCCACTTT.

This clonotype was recorded a few times. A much more abundant neighbour one base away suggests this may be a read error. V usage is TRBV30 and J usage is TRBJ2-1; D is ambiguous. The germline CDR1 and CDR2 sequences are GTSNPN and SVGIG (reference sequence). This CDR3 region has 13 residues. DNA for the CDR3: TGTGCCTCAACCGACGATTCCTACAATGATCAGTTCTTC. This gives the protein CASTDDSYNDQFF.

The DNA for the CDR3 is TGTGCTAGTGGTTTTAGTATAGGACCGGAAATGAAAGCCTACGAGCAGTACTTC. It translates to CASGFSIGPEMKAYEQYF. The chain links TRBV12-5 to TRBJ2-7; no reliable D call. Germline lookup yields CDR1 LGHNT and CDR2 FRNRAP. The ends were cut back, 3 bases at V and 2 bases at J, with 23 bases in the middle. This CDR3 region has 18 residues.

The V and J genes are TRBV12-3 or TRBV12-4 and TRBJ1-2; tentative D call: TRBD1 (6 bases). The CDR3 has 14 residues. Trimming shortened V by 9 bases and J by 4 bases, and 18 bases separated the two germline ends. CDR3 sequence: CASKKGGASYGYTF. The CDR3 DNA reads as TGTGCCAGTAAAAAGGGGGGGGCCTCCTATGGCTACACCTTC.

The table lists this clonotype with many counts. The J gene is TRBJ2-7, the V gene TRBV7-9, with 7 nucleotides matching TRBD1. With V trimmed by 5 bases and J by 6 bases, 10 bases remained unmatched. The CDR3 has 14 amino acids. In germline, CDR1 is SEHNR, CDR2 FQNEAQ (reference sequence). The CDR3 loop reads CASSPDRWWGEQYF. The CDR3, as DNA: TGTGCCAGCAGCCCGGACAGGTGGTGGGGCGAGCAGTACTTC.

This rearrangement joins TRBV7-9 to TRBJ2-5; D not resolved. CDR3 length: 17 residues. V was shortened by 6 bases and J by 4 bases, with 24 bases between the two germline ends. Germline V gives CDR1 SEHNR, CDR2 FQNEAQ (reference sequence). The CDR3 DNA sequence: TGTGCCAGCAGGGCAGGCGTAGGACGGATTGGGGTAGAGACCCAGTACTTC. This sequence encodes CASRAGVGRIGVETQYF.

The chain employs TRBV28 and TRBJ1-6; possible D gene TRBD1, 6 bases. Between the trimmed V and J ends, which lost 8 bases and 3 bases, there was a span of 11 bases. Germline CDR1 reads MDHEN; CDR2 reads SYDVKM. This CDR3 region has 14 residues. The CDR3 nucleotides read TGTGCCAGCGGGGGCGACGACTATAATTCACCCCTCCACTTT. Its protein product is CASGGDDYNSPLHF.

The chain has TRBV28 and TRBJ2-1; 9 nucleotides match TRBD2. The CDR3 has 16 residues. Germline CDR1 reads MDHEN; CDR2 reads SYDVKM. The V and J ends lost 0 bases and 3 bases, in that order; junction bases with no gene match: 3. CDR3 in amino acids: CASSLWVTSGYNEQFF. The CDR3 DNA sequence: TGTGCCAGCAGTTTATGGGTGACTAGCGGCTACAATGAGCAGTTCTTC.

The sample holds one count of this clonotype. The V call is TRBV11-3, the J call TRBJ2-7; 15 nucleotides align to TRBD2. The V gene's germline CDR1 is SGHNT and CDR2 YENEEA. This CDR3 spans 17 amino acids. With V trimmed by 5 bases and J by 0 bases, 5 bases remained unmatched. This chain's CDR3 is CASSPGTSGRPSYEQYF. The CDR3 DNA reads TGTGCCAGCAGCCCGGGGACTAGCGGGAGGCCCTCCTACGAGCAGTACTTC.